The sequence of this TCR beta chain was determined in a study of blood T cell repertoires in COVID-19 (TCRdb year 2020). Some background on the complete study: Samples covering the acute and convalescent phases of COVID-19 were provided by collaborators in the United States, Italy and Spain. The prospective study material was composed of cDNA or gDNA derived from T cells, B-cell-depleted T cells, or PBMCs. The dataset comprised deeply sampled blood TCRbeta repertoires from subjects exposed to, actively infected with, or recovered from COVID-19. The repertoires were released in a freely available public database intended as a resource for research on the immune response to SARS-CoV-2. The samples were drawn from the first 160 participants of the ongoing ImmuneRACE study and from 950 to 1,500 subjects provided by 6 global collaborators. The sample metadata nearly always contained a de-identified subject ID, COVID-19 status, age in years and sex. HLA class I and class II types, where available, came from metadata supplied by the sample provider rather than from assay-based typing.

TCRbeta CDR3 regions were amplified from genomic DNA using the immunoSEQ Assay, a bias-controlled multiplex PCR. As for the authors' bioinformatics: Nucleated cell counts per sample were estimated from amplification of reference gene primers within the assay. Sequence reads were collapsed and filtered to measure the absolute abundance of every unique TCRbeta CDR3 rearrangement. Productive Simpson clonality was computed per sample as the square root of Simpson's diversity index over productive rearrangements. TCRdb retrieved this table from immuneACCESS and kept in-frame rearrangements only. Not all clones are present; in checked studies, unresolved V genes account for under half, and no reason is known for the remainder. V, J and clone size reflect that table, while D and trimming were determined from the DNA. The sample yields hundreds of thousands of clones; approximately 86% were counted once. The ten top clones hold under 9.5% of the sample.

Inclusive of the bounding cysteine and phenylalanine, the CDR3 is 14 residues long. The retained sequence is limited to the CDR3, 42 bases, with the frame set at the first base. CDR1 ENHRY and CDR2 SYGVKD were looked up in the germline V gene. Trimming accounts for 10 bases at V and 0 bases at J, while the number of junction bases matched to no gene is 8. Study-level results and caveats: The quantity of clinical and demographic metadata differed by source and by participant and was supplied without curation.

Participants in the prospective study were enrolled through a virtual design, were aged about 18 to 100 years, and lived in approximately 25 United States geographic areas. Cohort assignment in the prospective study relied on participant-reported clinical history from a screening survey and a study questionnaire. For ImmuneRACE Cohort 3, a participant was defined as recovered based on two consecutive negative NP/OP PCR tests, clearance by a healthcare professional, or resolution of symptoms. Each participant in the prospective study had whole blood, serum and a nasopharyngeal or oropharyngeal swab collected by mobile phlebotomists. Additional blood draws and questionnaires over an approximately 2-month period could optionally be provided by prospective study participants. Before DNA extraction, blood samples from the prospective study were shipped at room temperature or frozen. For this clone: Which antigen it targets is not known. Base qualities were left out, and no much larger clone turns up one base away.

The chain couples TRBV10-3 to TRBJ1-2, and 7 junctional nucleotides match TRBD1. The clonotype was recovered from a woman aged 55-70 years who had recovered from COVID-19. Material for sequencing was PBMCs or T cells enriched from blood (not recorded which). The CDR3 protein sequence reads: CATWDSLANYGYTF. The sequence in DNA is TGTGCCACCTGGGACAGCCTGGCTAACTATGGCTACACCTTC.